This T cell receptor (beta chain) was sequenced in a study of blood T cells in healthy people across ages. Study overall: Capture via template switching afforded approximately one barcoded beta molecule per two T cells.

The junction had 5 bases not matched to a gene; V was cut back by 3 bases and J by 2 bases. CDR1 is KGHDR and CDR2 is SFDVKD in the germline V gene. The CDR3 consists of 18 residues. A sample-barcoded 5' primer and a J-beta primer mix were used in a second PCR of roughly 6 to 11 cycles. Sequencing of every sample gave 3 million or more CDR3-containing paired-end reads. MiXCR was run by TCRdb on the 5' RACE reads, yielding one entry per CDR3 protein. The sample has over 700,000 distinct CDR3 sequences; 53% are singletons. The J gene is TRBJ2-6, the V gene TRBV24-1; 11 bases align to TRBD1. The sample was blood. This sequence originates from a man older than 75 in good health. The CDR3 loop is CATSDARTGGTGANVLTF. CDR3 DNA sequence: TGTGCCACCAGTGATGCTCGGACAGGGGGCACTGGGGCCAACGTCCTGACTTTC.